The rows below give T cell receptor beta chains drawn from one sample of a study of blood T cell repertoires in COVID-19. Using immunoSEQ multiplex PCR, the repertoire was profiled, and TCRdb retains in-frame clones only, with some absent. Of about 300,000 clones listed, 80% to 95% are singletons. The source material was PBMCs or T cells enriched from blood (not recorded which). These receptors were obtained from a woman younger than 45 who had recovered from COVID-19. CDR3s include the opening cysteine and the closing phenylalanine or tryptophan. Each record gives: CDR3 DNA, CDR3 protein, D gene, J gene, V gene, clone size. A D gene is named only where the DNA matches it firmly. A row's size may be missing; if present it is once, few, many or a size class.

cdr3_nt: TGTGCCAGCTCCCGGAACAGGGGGCGAGACACCATATATTTT
cdr3_aa: CASSRNRGRDTIYF
d_call: TRBD1
j_call: TRBJ1-3
v_call: TRBV28
clone_size: -

cdr3_nt: TGTGCCAGCAGCCCGGGACAGGGGGGCTCTGGAAACACCATATATTTT
cdr3_aa: CASSPGQGGSGNTIYF
d_call: TRBD1
j_call: TRBJ1-3
v_call: TRBV7-3
clone_size: -

cdr3_nt: TGTGCCAGTAGTAATCGGGGCAGGACAGGGATCACTGAAGCTTTCTTT
cdr3_aa: CASSNRGRTGITEAFF
d_call: TRBD1
j_call: TRBJ1-1
v_call: TRBV19
clone_size: -

cdr3_nt: TGTGCCAGCAGCTTGGCCAGCGGGAGCTACGAGCAGTACTTC
cdr3_aa: CASSLASGSYEQYF
d_call: TRBD2
j_call: TRBJ2-7
v_call: TRBV7-2
clone_size: -

cdr3_nt: TGCAGTGCCCCCATGAACACTGAAGCTTTCTTT
cdr3_aa: CSAPMNTEAFF
d_call: -
j_call: TRBJ1-1
v_call: TRBV20-1
clone_size: -

cdr3_nt: TGTGCCAGCAGTTGGAGCGGAGTGAACCAAGAGACCCAGTACTTC
cdr3_aa: CASSWSGVNQETQYF
d_call: -
j_call: TRBJ2-5
v_call: TRBV25-1
clone_size: once

cdr3_nt: TGTGCCAGCAGCCTCGTGACAGAAAATTCACCCCTCCACTTT
cdr3_aa: CASSLVTENSPLHF
d_call: -
j_call: TRBJ1-6
v_call: TRBV11-2
clone_size: -

cdr3_nt: TGTGCCAGCAGCGCAGCTAGCGGGAGCGTTGTACCCGGGGAGCTGTTTTTT
cdr3_aa: CASSAASGSVVPGELFF
d_call: TRBD2
j_call: TRBJ2-2
v_call: TRBV5-8
clone_size: once

cdr3_nt: TGCGCCAGCAGTCAATCGGGAGGGGACACTGAAGCTTTCTTT
cdr3_aa: CASSQSGGDTEAFF
d_call: -
j_call: TRBJ1-1
v_call: TRBV23-1
clone_size: -

cdr3_nt: TGTGCCAGCAGTTACCTGGGGCCCAGGATGTTGGAGCCCCAGCATTTT
cdr3_aa: CASSYLGPRMLEPQHF
d_call: -
j_call: TRBJ1-5
v_call: TRBV6-2/TRBV6-3
clone_size: -

cdr3_nt: TGTGCCAGCAGCCTTGGCTATCAGCCCCAGCATTTT
cdr3_aa: CASSLGYQPQHF
d_call: -
j_call: TRBJ1-5
v_call: TRBV28
clone_size: -